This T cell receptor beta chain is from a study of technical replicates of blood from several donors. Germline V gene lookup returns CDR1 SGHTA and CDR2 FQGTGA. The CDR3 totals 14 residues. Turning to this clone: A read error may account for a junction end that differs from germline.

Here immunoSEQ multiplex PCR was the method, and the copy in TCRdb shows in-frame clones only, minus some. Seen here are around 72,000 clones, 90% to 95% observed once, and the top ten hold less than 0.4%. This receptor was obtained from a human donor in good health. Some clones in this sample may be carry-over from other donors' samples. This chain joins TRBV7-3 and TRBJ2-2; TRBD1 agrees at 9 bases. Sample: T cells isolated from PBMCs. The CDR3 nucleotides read TGTGCCAGCAGCTCAACAGGGGGCCCCGGGAAGCTGTTTTTT. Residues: CASSSTGGPGKLFF.